This T cell receptor beta chain was recovered during a study of T cells after posttransplantation cyclophosphamide. CDR1 is SSHAT and CDR2 is FNYEAQ in the germline V gene (reference sequence). The CDR3 length is 15 residues. Profiling relied on immunoSEQ multiplex PCR, and the TCRdb table lists in-frame clones only, not all of them. Observed in the sample are some 38,000 clones, none of them singletons. The sample holds many counts of this clone. The junction departs from the called germline gene at one end, perhaps through a read error. The sample taken for sequencing was PBMCs. This rearrangement joins TRBV7-7 to TRBJ2-3; 9 bases agree with TRBD2. The clonotype originates from a man aged 45-65 years in good health, CMV-negative, and a related stem cell transplant donor. The CDR3 sequence is CASSLGTSRPDTQYF. CDR3 nucleotide sequence: TGTGCTAGCAGCTTAGGGACTAGCCGGCCAGATACGCAGTATTTT. The whole variable domain, remainder taken from reference TRBV7-7 and TRBJ2-3, is GAGVSQSPRYKVTKRGQDVTLRCDPISSHATLYWYQQALGQGPEFLTYFNYEAQPDKSGLPSDRFSAERPEGSISTLTIQRTEQRDSAMYRCASSLGTSRPDTQYFGPGTRLTVL.